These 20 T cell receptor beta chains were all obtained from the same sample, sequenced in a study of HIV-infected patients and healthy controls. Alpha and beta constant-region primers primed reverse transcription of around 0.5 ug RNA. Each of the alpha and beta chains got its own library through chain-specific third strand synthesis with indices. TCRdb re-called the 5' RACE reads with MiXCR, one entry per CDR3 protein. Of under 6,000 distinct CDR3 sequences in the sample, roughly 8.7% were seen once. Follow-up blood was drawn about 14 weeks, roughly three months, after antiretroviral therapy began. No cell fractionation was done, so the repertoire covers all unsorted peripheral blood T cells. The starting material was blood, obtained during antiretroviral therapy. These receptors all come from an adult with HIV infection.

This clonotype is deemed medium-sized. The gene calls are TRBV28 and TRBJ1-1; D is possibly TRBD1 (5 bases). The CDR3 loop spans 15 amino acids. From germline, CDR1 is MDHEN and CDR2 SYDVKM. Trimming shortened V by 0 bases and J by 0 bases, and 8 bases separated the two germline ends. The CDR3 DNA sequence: TGTGCCAGCAGTTTATGGCCAGGGATGAACACTGAAGCTTTCTTT. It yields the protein CASSLWPGMNTEAFF.

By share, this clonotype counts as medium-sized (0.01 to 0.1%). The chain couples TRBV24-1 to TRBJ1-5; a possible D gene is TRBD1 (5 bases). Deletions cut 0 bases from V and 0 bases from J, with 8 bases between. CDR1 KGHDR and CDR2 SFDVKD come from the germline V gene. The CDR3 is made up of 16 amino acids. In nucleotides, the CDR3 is TGTGCCACCAGTGATTTGGACAGTCATAGCAATCAGCCCCAGCATTTT. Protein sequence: CATSDLDSHSNQPQHF.

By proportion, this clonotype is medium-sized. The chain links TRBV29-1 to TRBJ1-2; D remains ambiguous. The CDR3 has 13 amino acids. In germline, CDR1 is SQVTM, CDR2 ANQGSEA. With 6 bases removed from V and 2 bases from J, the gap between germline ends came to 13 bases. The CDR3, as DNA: TGCAGCGTGGAGGAACAGCGGAACTATGGCTACACCTTC. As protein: CSVEEQRNYGYTF.

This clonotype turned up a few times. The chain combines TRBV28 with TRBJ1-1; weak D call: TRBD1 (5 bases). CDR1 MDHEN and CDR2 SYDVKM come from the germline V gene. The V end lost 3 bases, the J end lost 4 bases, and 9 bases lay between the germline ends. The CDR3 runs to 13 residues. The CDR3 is CASSFKTVTEAFF. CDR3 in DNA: TGTGCCAGCAGTTTTAAGACAGTCACTGAAGCTTTCTTT.

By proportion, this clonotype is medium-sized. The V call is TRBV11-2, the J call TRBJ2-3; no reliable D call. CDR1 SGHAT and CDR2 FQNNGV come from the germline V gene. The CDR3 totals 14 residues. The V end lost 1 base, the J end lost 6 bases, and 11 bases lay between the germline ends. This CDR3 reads CASSLGHPTDTQYF. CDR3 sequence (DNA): TGTGCCAGCAGCTTAGGCCACCCGACGGATACGCAGTATTTT.

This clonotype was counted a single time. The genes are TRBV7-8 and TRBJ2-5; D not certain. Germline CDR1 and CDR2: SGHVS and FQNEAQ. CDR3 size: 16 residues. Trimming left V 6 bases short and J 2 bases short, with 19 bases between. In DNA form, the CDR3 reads TGTGCCAGCAGTCTGATGAGCAAGTCGGATCAAGAGACCCAGTACTTC. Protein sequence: CASSLMSKSDQETQYF.

The CDR3 coding sequence is TGTGCCAGCAGTAACAGGGGTGGCAATCAGCCCCAGCATTTT. This translates into CASSNRGGNQPQHF. The chain has TRBV3-1 and TRBJ1-5; 7 bases match TRBD1. The CDR3 extends over 14 amino acids. V lost 6 bases and J lost 2; bases outside the gene matches: 4. CDR1 and CDR2 (germline): LGHDT, YNNKEL (reference sequence).

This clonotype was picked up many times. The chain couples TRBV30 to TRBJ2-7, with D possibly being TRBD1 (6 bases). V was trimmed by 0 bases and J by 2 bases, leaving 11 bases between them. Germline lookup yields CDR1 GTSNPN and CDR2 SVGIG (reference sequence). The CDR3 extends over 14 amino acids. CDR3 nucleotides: TGTGCCTGGAGTGTACTGGCAGGGGCCTACGAGCAGTACTTC. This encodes CAWSVLAGAYEQYF.

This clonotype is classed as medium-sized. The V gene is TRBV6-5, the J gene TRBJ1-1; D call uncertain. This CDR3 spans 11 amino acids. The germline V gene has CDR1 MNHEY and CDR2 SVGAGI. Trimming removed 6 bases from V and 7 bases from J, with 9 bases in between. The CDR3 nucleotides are TGTGCCAGCAGACAAGACTTTGAAGCTTTCTTT. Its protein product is CASRQDFEAFF.

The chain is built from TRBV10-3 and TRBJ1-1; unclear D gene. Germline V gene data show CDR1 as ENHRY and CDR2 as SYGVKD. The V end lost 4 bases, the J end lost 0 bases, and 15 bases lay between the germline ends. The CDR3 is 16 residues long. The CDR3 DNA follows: TGTGCCATCAGTGGGACTTTAGGACGGATGAACACTGAAGCTTTCTTT. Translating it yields CAISGTLGRMNTEAFF.

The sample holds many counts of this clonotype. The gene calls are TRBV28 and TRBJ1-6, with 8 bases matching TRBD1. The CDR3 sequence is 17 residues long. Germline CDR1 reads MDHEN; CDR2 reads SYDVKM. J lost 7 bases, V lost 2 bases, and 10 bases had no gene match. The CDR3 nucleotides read TGTGCCAGCAGTTTACTGGCCCAGGGGACAGGCAATTCACCCCTCCACTTT. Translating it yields CASSLLAQGTGNSPLHF.

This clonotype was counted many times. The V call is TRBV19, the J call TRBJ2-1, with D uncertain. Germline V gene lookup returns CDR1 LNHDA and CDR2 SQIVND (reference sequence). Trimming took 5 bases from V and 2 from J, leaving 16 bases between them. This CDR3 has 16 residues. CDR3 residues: CASSHTRALPYNEQFF. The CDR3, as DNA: TGTGCCAGTAGTCACACAAGGGCTCTTCCCTACAATGAGCAGTTCTTC. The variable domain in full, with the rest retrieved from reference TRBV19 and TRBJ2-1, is DGGITQSPKYLFRKEGQNVTLSCEQNLNHDAMYWYRQDPGQGLRLIYYSQIVNDFQKGDIAEGYSVSREKKESFPLTVTSAQKNPTAFYLCASSHTRALPYNEQFFGPGTRLTVL.

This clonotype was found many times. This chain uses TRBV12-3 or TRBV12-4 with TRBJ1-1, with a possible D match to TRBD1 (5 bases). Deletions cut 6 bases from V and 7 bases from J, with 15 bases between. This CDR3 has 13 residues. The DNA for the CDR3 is TGTGCCAGCAGCAAAGGGACTTACCGTGAAGCTTTCTTT. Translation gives CASSKGTYREAFF.

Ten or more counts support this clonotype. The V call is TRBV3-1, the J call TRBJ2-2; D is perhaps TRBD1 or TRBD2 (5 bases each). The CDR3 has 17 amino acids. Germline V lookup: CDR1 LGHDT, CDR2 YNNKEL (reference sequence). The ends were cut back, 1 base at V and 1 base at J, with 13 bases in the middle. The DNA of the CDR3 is TGTGCCAGCAGCCAAGTGTCCGGGACGCAGAACACCGGGGAGCTGTTTTTT. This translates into CASSQVSGTQNTGELFF.

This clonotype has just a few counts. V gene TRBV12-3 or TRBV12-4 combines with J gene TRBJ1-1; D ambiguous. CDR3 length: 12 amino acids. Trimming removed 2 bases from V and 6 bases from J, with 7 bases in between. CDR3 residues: CASSLLTAEAFF. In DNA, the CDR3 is TGTGCCAGCAGTTTACTTACAGCTGAAGCTTTCTTT.

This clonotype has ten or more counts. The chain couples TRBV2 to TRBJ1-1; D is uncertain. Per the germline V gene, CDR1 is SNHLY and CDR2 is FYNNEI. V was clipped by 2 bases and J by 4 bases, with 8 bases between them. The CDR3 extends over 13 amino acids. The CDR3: CASSERVLTEAFF. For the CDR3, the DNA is TGTGCCAGCAGTGAAAGGGTCCTCACTGAAGCTTTCTTT.

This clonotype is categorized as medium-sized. In nucleotides, the CDR3 is TGCAGCGTTGATGGGATGAACACTGAAGCTTTCTTT. Translation gives CSVDGMNTEAFF. The genes are TRBV29-1 and TRBJ1-1; unclear D gene. The germline V gene encodes CDR1 SQVTM and CDR2 ANQGSEA. Trimming removed 3 bases from V and 0 bases from J, with 5 bases in between. The length of the CDR3 is 12 residues.

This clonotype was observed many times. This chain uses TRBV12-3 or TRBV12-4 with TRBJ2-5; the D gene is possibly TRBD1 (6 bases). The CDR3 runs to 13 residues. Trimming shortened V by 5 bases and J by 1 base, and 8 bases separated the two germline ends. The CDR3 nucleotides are TGTGCCAGCAGTCTGGACAGCCAAGAGACCCAGTACTTC. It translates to CASSLDSQETQYF.

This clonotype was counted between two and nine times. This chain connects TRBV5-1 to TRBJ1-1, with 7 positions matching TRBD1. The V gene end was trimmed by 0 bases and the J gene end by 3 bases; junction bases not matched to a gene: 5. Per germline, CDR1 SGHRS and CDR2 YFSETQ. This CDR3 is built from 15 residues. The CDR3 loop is CASSLGHRGYTEAFF. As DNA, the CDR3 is TGCGCCAGCAGCTTGGGACACAGGGGATACACTGAAGCTTTCTTT.

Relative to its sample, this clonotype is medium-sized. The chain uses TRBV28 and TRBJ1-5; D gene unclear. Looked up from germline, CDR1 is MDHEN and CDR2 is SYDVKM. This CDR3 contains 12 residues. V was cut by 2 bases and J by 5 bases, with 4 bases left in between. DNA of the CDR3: TGTGCCAGCAGTTTAACGTATCAGCCCCAGCATTTT. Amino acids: CASSLTYQPQHF.